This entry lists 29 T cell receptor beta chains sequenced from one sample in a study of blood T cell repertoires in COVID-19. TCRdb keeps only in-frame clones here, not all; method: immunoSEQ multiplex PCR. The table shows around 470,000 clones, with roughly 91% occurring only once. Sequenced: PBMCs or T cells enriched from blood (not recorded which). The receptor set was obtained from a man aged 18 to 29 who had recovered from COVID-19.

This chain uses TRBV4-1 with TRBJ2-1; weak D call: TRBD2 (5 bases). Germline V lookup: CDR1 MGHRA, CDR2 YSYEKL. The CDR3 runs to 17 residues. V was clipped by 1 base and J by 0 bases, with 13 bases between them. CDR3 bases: TGCGCCAGCAGCCAAGGGACCTCCGAGGGCTCCTACAATGAGCAGTTCTTC. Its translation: CASSQGTSEGSYNEQFF.

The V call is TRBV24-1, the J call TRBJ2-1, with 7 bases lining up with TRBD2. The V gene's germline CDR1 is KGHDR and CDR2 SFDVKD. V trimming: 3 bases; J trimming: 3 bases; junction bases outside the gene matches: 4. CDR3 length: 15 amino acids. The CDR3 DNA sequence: TGTGCCACCAGTGATGTTCGGGGGGACTACAATGAGCAGTTCTTC. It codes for CATSDVRGDYNEQFF.

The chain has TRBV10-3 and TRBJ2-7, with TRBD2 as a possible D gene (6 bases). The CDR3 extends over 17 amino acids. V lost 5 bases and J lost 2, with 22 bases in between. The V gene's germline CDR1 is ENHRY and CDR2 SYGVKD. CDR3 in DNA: TGTGCCATCAGTTACCCCGGGACTCCAAAACCTCCCTACGAGCAGTACTTC. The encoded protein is CAISYPGTPKPPYEQYF.

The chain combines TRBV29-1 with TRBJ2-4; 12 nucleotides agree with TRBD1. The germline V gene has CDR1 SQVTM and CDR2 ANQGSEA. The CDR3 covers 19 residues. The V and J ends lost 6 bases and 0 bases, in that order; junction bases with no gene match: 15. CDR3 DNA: TGCAGCGTCGCATACCCTTGGGACAGGGGGCGAGAAGCCAAAAACATTCAGTACTTC. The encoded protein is CSVAYPWDRGREAKNIQYF.

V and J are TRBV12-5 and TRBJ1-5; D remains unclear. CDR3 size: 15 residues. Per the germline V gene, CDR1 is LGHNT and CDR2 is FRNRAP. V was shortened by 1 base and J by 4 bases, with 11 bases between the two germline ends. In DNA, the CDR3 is TGTGCTAGTGGTTTGGCCCAACGGTTAAATCAGCCCCAGCATTTT. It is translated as CASGLAQRLNQPQHF.

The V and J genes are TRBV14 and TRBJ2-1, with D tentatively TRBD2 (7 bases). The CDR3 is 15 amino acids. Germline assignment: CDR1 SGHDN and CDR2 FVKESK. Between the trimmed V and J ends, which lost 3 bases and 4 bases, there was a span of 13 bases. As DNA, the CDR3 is TGTGCCAGCAGCCAGAACGGGGGGCCTTACAATGAGCAGTTCTTC. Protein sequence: CASSQNGGPYNEQFF.

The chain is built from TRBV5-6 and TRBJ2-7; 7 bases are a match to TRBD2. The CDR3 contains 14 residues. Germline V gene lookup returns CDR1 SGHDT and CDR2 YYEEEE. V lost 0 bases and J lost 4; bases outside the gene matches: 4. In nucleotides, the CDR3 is TGTGCCAGCAGCTTGGGAGGGGAGGGGTACGAGCAGTACTTC. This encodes CASSLGGEGYEQYF.

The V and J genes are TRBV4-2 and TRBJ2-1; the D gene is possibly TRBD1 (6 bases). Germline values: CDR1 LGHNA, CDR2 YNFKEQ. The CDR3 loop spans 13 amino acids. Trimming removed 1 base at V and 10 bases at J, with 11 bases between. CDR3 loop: CASSQGTVGEQFF. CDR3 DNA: TGTGCCAGCAGCCAAGGGACAGTTGGGGAGCAGTTCTTC.

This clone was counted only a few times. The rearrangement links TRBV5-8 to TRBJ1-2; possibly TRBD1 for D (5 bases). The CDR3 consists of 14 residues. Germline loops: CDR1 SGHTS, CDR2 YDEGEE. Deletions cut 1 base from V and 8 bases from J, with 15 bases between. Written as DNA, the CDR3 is TGTGCCAGCAGCTTGATGACAGACTCTCCAGGCTACACCTTC. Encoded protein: CASSLMTDSPGYTF. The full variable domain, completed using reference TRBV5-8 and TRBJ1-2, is EAGVTQSPTHLIKTRGQQATLRCSPISGHTSVYWYQQALGLGLQFLLWYDEGEERNRGNFPPRFSGRQFPNYSSELNVNALELEDSALYLCASSLMTDSPGYTFGSGTRLTVV.

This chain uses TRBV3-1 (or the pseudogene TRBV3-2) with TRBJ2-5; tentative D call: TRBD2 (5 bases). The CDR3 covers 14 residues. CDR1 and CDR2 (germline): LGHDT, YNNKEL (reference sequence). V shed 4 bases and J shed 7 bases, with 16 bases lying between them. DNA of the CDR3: TGTGCCAGCAGCCCCCGAGATCTTCGGGGGACCCAGTACTTC. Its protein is CASSPRDLRGTQYF.

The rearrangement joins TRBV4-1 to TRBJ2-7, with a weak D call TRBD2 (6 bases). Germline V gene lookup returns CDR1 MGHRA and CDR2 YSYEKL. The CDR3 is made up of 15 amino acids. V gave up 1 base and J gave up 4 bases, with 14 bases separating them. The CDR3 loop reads CASSQGETGVYEQYF. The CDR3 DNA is TGCGCCAGCAGCCAAGGAGAAACGGGAGTTTACGAGCAGTACTTC.

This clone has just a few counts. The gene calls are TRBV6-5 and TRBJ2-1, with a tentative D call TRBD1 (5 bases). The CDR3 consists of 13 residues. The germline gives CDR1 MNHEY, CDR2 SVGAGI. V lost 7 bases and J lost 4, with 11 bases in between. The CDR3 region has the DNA TGTGCCAGCAAGGGGTTCGGGTACAATGAGCAGTTCTTC. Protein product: CASKGFGYNEQFF.

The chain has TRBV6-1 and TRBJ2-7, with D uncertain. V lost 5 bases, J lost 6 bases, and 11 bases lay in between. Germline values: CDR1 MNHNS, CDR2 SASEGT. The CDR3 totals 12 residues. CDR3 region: CASSSIAGEQYF. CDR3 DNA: TGTGCCAGCAGTTCTATAGCTGGCGAGCAGTACTTC.

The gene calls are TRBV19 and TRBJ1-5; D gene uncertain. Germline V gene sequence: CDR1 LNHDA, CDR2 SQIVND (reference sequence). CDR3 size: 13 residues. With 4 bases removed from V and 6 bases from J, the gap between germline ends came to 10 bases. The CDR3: CASSSYSGQPQHF. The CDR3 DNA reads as TGTGCCAGTAGTAGCTACAGTGGTCAGCCCCAGCATTTT.

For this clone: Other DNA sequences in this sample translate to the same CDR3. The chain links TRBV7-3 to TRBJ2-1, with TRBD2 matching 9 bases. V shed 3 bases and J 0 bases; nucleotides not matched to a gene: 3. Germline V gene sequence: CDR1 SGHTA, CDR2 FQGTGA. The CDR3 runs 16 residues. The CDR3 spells CASSLNSGSSYNEQFF. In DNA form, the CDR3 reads TGTGCCAGCAGCTTGAATAGCGGGAGCTCCTACAATGAGCAGTTCTTC.

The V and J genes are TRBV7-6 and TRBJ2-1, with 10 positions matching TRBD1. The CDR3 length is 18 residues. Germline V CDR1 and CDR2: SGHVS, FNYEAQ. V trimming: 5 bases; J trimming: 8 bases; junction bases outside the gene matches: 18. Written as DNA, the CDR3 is TGTGCCAGCAGCCCCGAGTTCCCGACCGGGACAGGGGTCGATGAGCAGTTCTTC. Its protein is CASSPEFPTGTGVDEQFF.

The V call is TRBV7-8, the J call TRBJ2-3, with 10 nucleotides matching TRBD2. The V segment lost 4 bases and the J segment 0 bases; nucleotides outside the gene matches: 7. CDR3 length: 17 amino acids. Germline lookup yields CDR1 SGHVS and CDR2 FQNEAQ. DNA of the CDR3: TGTGCCAGCAGCTCCGGGACTAGCGAGTTGAGCACAGATACGCAGTATTTT. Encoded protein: CASSSGTSELSTDTQYF. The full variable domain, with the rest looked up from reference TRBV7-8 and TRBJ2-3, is GAGVSQSPRYKVAKRGQDVALRCDPISGHVSLFWYQQALGQGPEFLTYFQNEAQLDKSGLPSDRFFAERPEGSVSTLKIQRTQQEDSAVYLCASSSGTSELSTDTQYFGPGTRLTVL.

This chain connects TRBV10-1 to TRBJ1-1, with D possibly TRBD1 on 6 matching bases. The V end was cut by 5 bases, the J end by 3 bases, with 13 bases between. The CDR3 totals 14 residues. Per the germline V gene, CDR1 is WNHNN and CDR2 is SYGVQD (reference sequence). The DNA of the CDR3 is TGCGCCAGCAGTCGAACACAGGGCTACACTGAAGCTTTCTTT. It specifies CASSRTQGYTEAFF.

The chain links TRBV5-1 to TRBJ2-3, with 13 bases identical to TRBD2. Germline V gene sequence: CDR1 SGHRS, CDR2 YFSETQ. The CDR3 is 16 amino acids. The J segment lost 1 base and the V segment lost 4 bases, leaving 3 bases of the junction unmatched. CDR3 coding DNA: TGCGCCAGCAGCGACGGGACTAGCGGGGGCACAGATACGCAGTATTTT. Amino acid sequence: CASSDGTSGGTDTQYF.

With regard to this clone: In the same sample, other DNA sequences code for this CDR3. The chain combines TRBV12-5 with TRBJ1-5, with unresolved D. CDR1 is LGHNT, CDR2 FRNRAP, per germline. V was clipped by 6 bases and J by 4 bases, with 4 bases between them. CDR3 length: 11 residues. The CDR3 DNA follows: TGTGCTAGTGGGCTAAATCAGCCCCAGCATTTT. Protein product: CASGLNQPQHF.

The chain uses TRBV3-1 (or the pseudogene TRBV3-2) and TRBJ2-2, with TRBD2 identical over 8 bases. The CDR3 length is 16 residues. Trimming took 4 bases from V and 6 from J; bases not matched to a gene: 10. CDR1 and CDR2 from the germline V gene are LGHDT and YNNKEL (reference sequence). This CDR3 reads CASSPLGSGMPGELFF. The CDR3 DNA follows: TGTGCCAGCAGCCCCCTGGGTAGCGGGATGCCCGGGGAGCTGTTTTTT.

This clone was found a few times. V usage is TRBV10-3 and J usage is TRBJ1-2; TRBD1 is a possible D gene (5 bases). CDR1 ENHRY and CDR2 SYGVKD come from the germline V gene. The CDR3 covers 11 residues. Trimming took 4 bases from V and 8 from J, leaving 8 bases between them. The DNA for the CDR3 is TGTGCCATCAGTGGTGGGGCCGGCTACACCTTC. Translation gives CAISGGAGYTF.

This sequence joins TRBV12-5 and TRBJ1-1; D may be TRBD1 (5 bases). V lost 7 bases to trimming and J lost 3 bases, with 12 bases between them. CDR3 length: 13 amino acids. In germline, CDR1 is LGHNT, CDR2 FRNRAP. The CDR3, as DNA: TGTGCTAGTGTTGGAGGGGTTTACACTGAAGCTTTCTTT. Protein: CASVGGVYTEAFF.

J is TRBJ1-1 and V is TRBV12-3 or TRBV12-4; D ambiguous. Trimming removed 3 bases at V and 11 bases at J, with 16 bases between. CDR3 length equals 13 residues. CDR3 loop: CASSLEQFRFAFF. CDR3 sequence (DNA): TGTGCCAGCAGTTTGGAACAGTTTCGATTTGCTTTCTTT.

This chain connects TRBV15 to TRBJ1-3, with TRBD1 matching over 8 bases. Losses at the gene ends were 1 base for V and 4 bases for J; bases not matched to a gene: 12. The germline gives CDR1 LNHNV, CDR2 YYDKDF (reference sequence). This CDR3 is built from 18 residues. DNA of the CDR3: TGTGCCACCAGCAGAGGAGCGCAGGACAGGGCTTACGGAAACACCATATATTTT. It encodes CATSRGAQDRAYGNTIYF.

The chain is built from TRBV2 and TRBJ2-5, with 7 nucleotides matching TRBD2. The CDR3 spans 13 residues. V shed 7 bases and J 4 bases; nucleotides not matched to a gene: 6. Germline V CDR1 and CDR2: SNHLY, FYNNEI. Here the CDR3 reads CASTWGGAETQYF. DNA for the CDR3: TGTGCCAGCACTTGGGGGGGAGCAGAGACCCAGTACTTC.

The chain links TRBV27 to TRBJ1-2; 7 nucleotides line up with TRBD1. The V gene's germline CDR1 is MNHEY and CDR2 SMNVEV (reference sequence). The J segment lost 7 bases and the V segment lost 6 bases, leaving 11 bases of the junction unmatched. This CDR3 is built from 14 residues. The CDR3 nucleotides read TGTGCCAGCAGGCCGGGACAGCTAAAAGCTGGCTACACCTTC. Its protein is CASRPGQLKAGYTF.

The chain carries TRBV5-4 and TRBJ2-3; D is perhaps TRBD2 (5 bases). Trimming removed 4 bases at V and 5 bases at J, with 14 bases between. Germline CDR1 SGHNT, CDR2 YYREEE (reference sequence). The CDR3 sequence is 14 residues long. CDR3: CASSTREAGDTQYF. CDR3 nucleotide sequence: TGTGCCAGCAGCACCCGGGAAGCCGGAGATACGCAGTATTTT.

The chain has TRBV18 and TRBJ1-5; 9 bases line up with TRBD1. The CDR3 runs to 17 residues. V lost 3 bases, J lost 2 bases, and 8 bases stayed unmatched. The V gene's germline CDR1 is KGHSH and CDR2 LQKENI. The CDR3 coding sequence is TGTGCCAGCTCACCCCCGGGACAGGGAGATCGCAATCAGCCCCAGCATTTT. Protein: CASSPPGQGDRNQPQHF. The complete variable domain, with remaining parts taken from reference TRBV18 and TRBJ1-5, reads NAGVMQNPRHLVRRRGQEARLRCSPMKGHSHVYWYRQLPEEGLKFMVYLQKENIIDESGMPKERFSAEFPKEGPSILRIQQVVRGDSAAYFCASSPPGQGDRNQPQHFGDGTRLSIL.